This passage covers 29 T cell receptor beta chains from one sample sequenced in a study of blood T cells in healthy people across ages. A second PCR, run for about 7 to 12 cycles, used a sample-barcoded 5' primer plus a J-beta primer mix. TCRdb re-called the 5' RACE reads with MiXCR, one entry per CDR3 protein. Of around 1.5 million distinct CDR3 sequences listed, about 35% are singletons. Sequencing used blood. These TCRs come from a woman aged 25 to 39 in good health.

This clonotype was seen a handful of times. The chain carries TRBV7-9 and TRBJ2-3; 12 nucleotides align to TRBD2. Unmatched junction bases numbered 10, after V lost 2 bases and J lost 4 bases. Germline V lookup: CDR1 SEHNR, CDR2 FQNEAQ (reference sequence). The CDR3 contains 18 residues. Here the CDR3 reads CASSLKSLAGGRPDTQYF. DNA of the CDR3: TGTGCCAGCAGCTTAAAGAGTCTAGCGGGGGGGCGCCCAGATACGCAGTATTTT.

In its sample, this clonotype was seen a few times. V is TRBV28 and J is TRBJ2-1; D gene uncertain. Trimming pared 6 bases from V and 4 bases from J, leaving 13 bases between. The CDR3 contains 14 residues. Germline values: CDR1 MDHEN, CDR2 SYDVKM. CDR3 DNA: TGTGCCAGCAGGGGCTCTAACTCATACAATGAGCAGTTCTTC. This sequence encodes CASRGSNSYNEQFF.

The chain recombines TRBV25-1 with TRBJ2-1; 12 positions agree with TRBD2. The CDR3 totals 14 residues. Germline trimming cut 11 bases from V and 4 bases from J; bases unmatched to any gene: 6. CDR1 is MGHDK and CDR2 is SYGVNS in the germline V gene. The chain's CDR3 is CAGQTSGRYNEQFF. In nucleotides, the CDR3 is TGTGCCGGCCAAACTAGCGGGAGGTACAATGAGCAGTTCTTC.

CDR3: CASSQDWAVPNTQYF. As DNA, the CDR3 is TGCGCCAGCAGCCAAGATTGGGCCGTACCCAACACCCAGTACTTC. The V gene is TRBV4-1, the J gene TRBJ2-5; D ambiguous. The germline V gene encodes CDR1 MGHRA and CDR2 YSYEKL. The V and J ends lost 0 bases and 8 bases respectively, with 16 bases between them. The CDR3 has 15 residues.

V gene TRBV12-3 or TRBV12-4 combines with J gene TRBJ2-2; D is perhaps TRBD2 (6 bases). The CDR3 loop spans 14 amino acids. The germline V and J ends were trimmed by 7 bases and 4 bases, with 13 bases remaining between them. The CDR3 DNA follows: TGTGCCAGCACCGGCAACGGGGGCACCGGGGAGCTGTTTTTT. Its protein product is CASTGNGGTGELFF.

This clonotype showed up just a few times. CDR3 protein: CASGLIMGTLRDEQFF. The CDR3 bases are TGTGCTAGTGGTTTGATAATGGGGACTCTCAGGGATGAGCAGTTCTTC. The rearrangement links TRBV12-5 to TRBJ2-1; maybe TRBD2 (6 bases). Germline lookup yields CDR1 LGHNT and CDR2 FRNRAP. The CDR3 totals 16 residues. The V end lost 2 bases, the J end lost 8 bases, and 19 bases lay between the germline ends.

The chain carries TRBV7-8 and TRBJ2-7; 12 positions match TRBD2. Germline CDR1 is SGHVS and CDR2 is FQNEAQ. The J segment lost 5 bases and the V segment lost 3 bases, leaving 5 bases of the junction unmatched. This CDR3 spans 15 amino acids. In nucleotides, the CDR3 is TGTGCCAGCAGCTTCACTAGCGGGGGGTACAACGAGCAGTACTTC. Residues: CASSFTSGGYNEQYF. The full variable domain, with the rest looked up from reference TRBV7-8 and TRBJ2-7, is GAGVSQSPRYKVAKRGQDVALRCDPISGHVSLFWYQQALGQGPEFLTYFQNEAQLDKSGLPSDRFFAERPEGSVSTLKIQRTQQEDSAVYLCASSFTSGGYNEQYFGPGTRLTVT.

This clonotype was picked up a small number of times. This rearrangement joins TRBV28 to TRBJ2-1; 8 positions agree with TRBD2. The CDR3 runs to 15 residues. V lost 6 bases and J lost 7; bases outside the gene matches: 11. CDR1 MDHEN and CDR2 SYDVKM come from the germline V gene. DNA for the CDR3: TGTGCCAGCAGCGACTTTCGGGAGGGCGGGAATGAGCAGTTCTTC. Amino acids: CASSDFREGGNEQFF. Full variable domain (missing parts from reference TRBV28 and TRBJ2-1): DVKVTQSSRYLVKRTGEKVFLECVQDMDHENMFWYRQDPGLGLRLIYFSYDVKMKEKGDIPEGYSVSREKKERFSLILESASTNQTSMYLCASSDFREGGNEQFFGPGTRLTVL.

This clonotype was seen only once. V usage is TRBV9 and J usage is TRBJ2-1; D perhaps matches TRBD1 (7 bases). Germline CDR1 reads SGDLS; CDR2 reads YYNGEE. The ends were cut back, 3 bases at V and 6 bases at J, with 10 bases in the middle. The CDR3 spans 13 residues. In nucleotides, the CDR3 is TGTGCCAGCAGCGCAGGGGGGTGCAATGAGCAGTTCTTC. Translated: CASSAGGCNEQFF.

This clonotype was seen a single time. This chain uses TRBV20-1 with TRBJ2-7, with a possible D match to TRBD2 (5 bases). The last part of the DNA fits TRBJ2-5 better; the J call may be wrong. This CDR3 comprises 12 residues. From germline, CDR1 is DFQATT and CDR2 SNEGSKA (reference sequence). The CDR3 nucleotides are TGCAGTGCCCAACTAGAGTTGGAGACCCAGTACTTC. It specifies CSAQLELETQYF.

The J gene is TRBJ2-2, the V gene TRBV5-5; 8 positions match TRBD1. CDR1 and CDR2 (germline): SGHKS, YYEKEE (reference sequence). This CDR3 has 17 amino acids. The V and J ends lost 0 bases and 1 base, in that order; junction bases with no gene match: 5. The CDR3 nucleotides are TGTGCCAGCAGCTTGGGGGCAGGGGGCTTGAACACCGGGGAGCTGTTTTTT. Translation: CASSLGAGGLNTGELFF.

This clonotype was observed a handful of times. The chain combines TRBV15 with TRBJ2-3, with D unclear. Trimming removed 0 bases at V and 4 bases at J, with 5 bases between. Germline CDR1 and CDR2: LNHNV and YYDKDF (reference sequence). The CDR3 is 13 residues long. DNA for the CDR3: TGTGCCACCAGCAGAGAATTCGCAGATACGCAGTATTTT. Its translation is CATSREFADTQYF.

Only a few counts were recorded for this clonotype. V is TRBV3-1 and J is TRBJ1-5, with 11 positions matching TRBD1. Germline CDR1 and CDR2: LGHDT and YNNKEL (reference sequence). The V and J ends lost 3 bases and 5 bases, in that order; junction bases with no gene match: 6. The CDR3 runs 16 residues. CDR3 nucleotides: TGTGCCAGCAGCCAGAAAGGGACAGGGGGGCATCAGCCCCAGCATTTT. Translation: CASSQKGTGGHQPQHF.

V and J are TRBV4-2 and TRBJ1-1; D gene ambiguous. V was shortened by 0 bases and J by 0 bases, with 8 bases between the two germline ends. Looked up from germline, CDR1 is LGHNA and CDR2 is YNFKEQ. The length of the CDR3 is 15 residues. DNA for the CDR3: TGTGCCAGCAGCCAAGAGGTGGGAGTGAACACTGAAGCTTTCTTT. This gives the protein CASSQEVGVNTEAFF.

This clonotype was seen a few times. The chain is built from TRBV9 and TRBJ2-5; D is undetermined. V gave up 4 bases and J gave up 1 base, with 17 bases separating them. Germline assignment: CDR1 SGDLS and CDR2 YYNGEE. CDR3 length equals 16 residues. For the CDR3, the DNA is TGTGCCAGCAGCCCCCGTGGTCTGGAACGCCAAGAGACCCAGTACTTC. Its protein product is CASSPRGLERQETQYF.

V and J are TRBV25-1 and TRBJ2-1, with 9 bases identical to TRBD2. CDR1 is MGHDK, CDR2 SYGVNS, per germline. V was pared by 4 bases and J by 5 bases, with 9 bases of the junction left unmatched. The CDR3 spans 16 residues. In DNA form, the CDR3 reads TGTGCCAGCAGTGCAAAATGGGGACTAGCTGACAATGAGCAGTTCTTC. Its protein product is CASSAKWGLADNEQFF. The full variable domain, rest sourced from reference TRBV25-1 and TRBJ2-1, is EADIYQTPRYLVIGTGKKITLECSQTMGHDKMYWYQQDPGMELHLIHYSYGVNSTEKGDLSSESTVSRIRTEHFPLTLESARPSHTSQYLCASSAKWGLADNEQFFGPGTRLTVL.

This sequence joins TRBV7-9 and TRBJ2-3; 8 nucleotides agree with TRBD1. V trimming: 5 bases; J trimming: 6 bases; junction bases outside the gene matches: 13. Per germline, CDR1 SEHNR and CDR2 FQNEAQ (reference sequence). The CDR3 is made up of 16 amino acids. CDR3 DNA: TGTGCCAGCAGCCCCCGGACAGGGAGTTTGGCGGATACGCAGTATTTT. This encodes CASSPRTGSLADTQYF.

This clonotype was detected only a few times. This rearrangement joins TRBV11-3 to TRBJ2-4; D call uncertain. The CDR3 extends over 14 amino acids. Trimming shortened V by 4 bases and J by 3 bases, and 10 bases separated the two germline ends. Germline V gives CDR1 SGHNT, CDR2 YENEEA. CDR3 DNA sequence: TGTGCCAGCAGCTCTGCGGTGGGCAAAAACATTCAGTACTTC. The encoded protein is CASSSAVGKNIQYF.

This clonotype has at least ten counts. This chain's CDR3 is CASSEPGTSSYEQYF. The CDR3 nucleotides are TGTGCCAGCAGTGAACCGGGGACTTCCTCCTACGAGCAGTACTTC. The J gene is TRBJ2-7, the V gene TRBV25-1, with a tentative D call TRBD2 (6 bases). V was clipped by 2 bases and J by 0 bases, with 11 bases between them. There are 15 residues in the CDR3. Looked up from germline, CDR1 is MGHDK and CDR2 is SYGVNS.

J is TRBJ2-5 and V is TRBV7-2, with 13 bases lining up with TRBD2. CDR1 is SGHTA, CDR2 FQGNSA, per germline. V shed 7 bases and J 2 bases; nucleotides not matched to a gene: 7. This CDR3 spans 16 amino acids. The CDR3 is CASTGLAGVRQETQYF. The CDR3 region has the DNA TGTGCCAGCACAGGACTAGCGGGGGTCAGACAAGAGACCCAGTACTTC.

J is TRBJ1-2 and V is TRBV3-1; D is perhaps TRBD1 (5 bases). Germline V gives CDR1 LGHDT, CDR2 YNNKEL (reference sequence). The CDR3 has 12 residues. The germline V and J ends were trimmed by 3 bases and 3 bases, with 5 bases remaining between them. The CDR3 protein is CASSQGHYGYTF. For the CDR3, the DNA is TGTGCCAGCAGCCAGGGACACTATGGCTACACCTTC.

The rearrangement uses TRBV10-3 and TRBJ1-2; D may be TRBD1 (6 bases). The V end was cut by 4 bases, the J end by 1 base, with 13 bases between. The CDR3 runs to 15 residues. Germline CDR1 is ENHRY and CDR2 is SYGVKD. CDR3 DNA sequence: TGTGCCATCAGTGCGCTGGGGACAAGTAACTATGGCTACACCTTC. It codes for CAISALGTSNYGYTF.

This clonotype was observed a handful of times. V and J are TRBV4-1 and TRBJ2-1; tentative D call: TRBD2 (5 bases). The CDR3 has 16 residues. CDR1 is MGHRA and CDR2 is YSYEKL in the germline V gene. Trimming took 0 bases from V and 7 from J, leaving 16 bases between them. The chain's CDR3 is CASSQDSGYPGNEQFF. DNA of the CDR3: TGCGCCAGCAGCCAAGATTCGGGCTACCCGGGGAATGAGCAGTTCTTC.

CDR3 sequence reads: CSVGRTGGVTDTQYF. CDR3 DNA sequence: TGCAGTGTTGGGAGGACGGGAGGTGTCACAGATACGCAGTATTTT. The rearrangement uses TRBV20-1 and TRBJ2-3; 7 nucleotides match TRBD2. The V gene's germline CDR1 is DFQATT and CDR2 SNEGSKA (reference sequence). The trim removed 7 bases at V and 2 bases at J, leaving 12 bases unmatched. The CDR3 has 15 residues.

The sample holds a few counts of this clonotype. The chain couples TRBV20-1 to TRBJ1-1, with unresolved D. CDR1 and CDR2 from the germline V gene are DFQATT and SNEGSKA (reference sequence). This CDR3 has 14 amino acids. V shed 0 bases and J shed 4 bases, with 12 bases lying between them. This chain's CDR3 is CSARDLGSSTEAFF. The CDR3 DNA follows: TGCAGTGCTAGAGATCTCGGTAGCTCCACTGAAGCTTTCTTT.

This chain uses TRBV5-1 with TRBJ2-1; 9 positions agree with TRBD2. After removal of 5 bases from V and 5 bases from J, the junction contained 5 bases not matched to a gene. CDR1 and CDR2 from the germline V gene are SGHRS and YFSETQ. This CDR3 is 14 amino acids long. The CDR3: CASRTLAGNNEQFF. In DNA, the CDR3 is TGCGCCAGCAGGACCCTAGCGGGGAACAATGAGCAGTTCTTC.

This clonotype appeared once. The chain combines TRBV11-3 with TRBJ1-5, with D unclear. This CDR3 has 15 residues. The V and J ends lost 4 bases and 3 bases respectively, with 13 bases between them. Germline-derived CDR1 and CDR2 are SGHNT and YENEEA. CDR3 DNA: TGTGCCAGCAGCTGCCCGAGCGCAGTCAATCAGCCCCAGCATTTT. Residues: CASSCPSAVNQPQHF.

This clonotype was counted between two and nine times. The rearrangement joins TRBV12-3 or TRBV12-4 to TRBJ2-5; 11 bases are shared with TRBD1. With V trimmed by 7 bases and J by 4 bases, 8 bases remained unmatched. The CDR3 is made up of 15 amino acids. This CDR3 reads CASMYRTGGRETQYF. The CDR3 bases are TGTGCCAGCATGTATAGGACAGGGGGCCGAGAGACCCAGTACTTC.

The chain is built from TRBV6-1 and TRBJ1-5; TRBD1 is a possible D gene (6 bases). This CDR3 has 15 amino acids. The germline CDR1 and CDR2 sequences are MNHNS and SASEGT. V lost 4 bases, J lost 6 bases, and 16 bases lay in between. As DNA, the CDR3 is TGTGCCAGCAGTGCATTACAGGGCGAGGGTCAGCCCCAGCATTTT. This encodes CASSALQGEGQPQHF.